This passage covers 19 T cell receptor beta chains from one sample sequenced in a study of blood T cell repertoires in COVID-19. Using immunoSEQ multiplex PCR, the repertoire was profiled, and TCRdb retains in-frame clones only, with some absent. The sample includes about 35,000 clones, about 89% seen only once; the top ten take roughly two fifths. Sequences were obtained from peripheral blood. The receptors were gathered from a human donor in a cohort sampled during active COVID-19.

V gene TRBV6-4 combines with J gene TRBJ2-3, with 10 bases aligning to TRBD1. V shed 3 bases, J shed 3 bases, and the junction held 0 bases outside the gene matches. The CDR3 contains 14 residues. Germline CDR1 is MRHNA and CDR2 is SNTAGT. CDR3 sequence reads: CASSEGQGTDTQYF. In DNA form, the CDR3 reads TGTGCCAGCAGTGAGGGACAGGGGACAGATACGCAGTATTTT.

The chain uses TRBV6-5 and TRBJ1-1, with TRBD1 identical over 7 bases. CDR1 MNHEY and CDR2 SVGAGI come from the germline V gene. The V gene end was trimmed by 4 bases and the J gene end by 4 bases; junction bases not matched to a gene: 3. This CDR3 comprises 13 residues. The CDR3 region is CASSSGQPTEAFF. As DNA, the CDR3 is TGTGCCAGCAGTTCGGGACAGCCCACTGAAGCTTTCTTT.

This clone showed up just once. The chain couples TRBV7-8 to TRBJ2-1, with 8 bases matching TRBD2. Germline-derived CDR1 and CDR2 are SGHVS and FQNEAQ. The CDR3 sequence is 16 residues long. V shed 5 bases and J 8 bases; nucleotides not matched to a gene: 14. The CDR3, as DNA: TGTGCCAGCAGCCCGCGGGAAACGGGGGGGCCCTATGAGCAGTTCTTC. This sequence encodes CASSPRETGGPYEQFF.

The chain carries TRBV18 and TRBJ2-2; 9 nucleotides align to TRBD1. Per the germline V gene, CDR1 is KGHSH and CDR2 is LQKENI. The trim removed 3 bases at V and 9 bases at J, leaving 5 bases unmatched. The CDR3 consists of 14 residues. The CDR3 here is CASSPGQGLRELFF. CDR3 nucleotides: TGTGCCAGCTCACCGGGACAGGGACTTCGGGAGCTGTTTTTT. The variable domain in full, completed from reference TRBV18 and TRBJ2-2, reads NAGVMQNPRHLVRRRGQEARLRCSPMKGHSHVYWYRQLPEEGLKFMVYLQKENIIDESGMPKERFSAEFPKEGPSILRIQQVVRGDSAAYFCASSPGQGLRELFFGEGSRLTVL.

This chain uses TRBV18 with TRBJ1-2, with 9 positions matching TRBD1. The CDR3 covers 15 residues. The V gene's germline CDR1 is KGHSH and CDR2 LQKENI. J lost 2 bases, V lost 3 bases, and 4 bases had no gene match. The CDR3 region has the DNA TGTGCCAGCTCACCCCGGGACAGGGCCAACTATGGCTACACCTTC. Its protein product is CASSPRDRANYGYTF. Complete variable domain (other parts from reference TRBV18 and TRBJ1-2): NAGVMQNPRHLVRRRGQEARLRCSPMKGHSHVYWYRQLPEEGLKFMVYLQKENIIDESGMPKERFSAEFPKEGPSILRIQQVVRGDSAAYFCASSPRDRANYGYTFGSGTRLTVV.

The genes are TRBV24-1 and TRBJ2-7; 11 positions agree with TRBD1. The V gene's germline CDR1 is KGHDR and CDR2 SFDVKD. The V segment lost 3 bases and the J segment 5 bases; nucleotides outside the gene matches: 8. The CDR3 spans 16 residues. CDR3 bases: TGTGCCACCAGTGATGCCATGGGACAGGGGGTCCACGAGCAGTACTTC. Protein: CATSDAMGQGVHEQYF.

The gene calls are TRBV9 and TRBJ2-3; D is perhaps TRBD1 (5 bases). Germline values: CDR1 SGDLS, CDR2 YYNGEE. This CDR3 region has 13 residues. Trimming cost V 3 bases and J 4 bases, with 9 bases left between them. The CDR3 here is CASSAQQADTQYF. The DNA for the CDR3 is TGTGCCAGCAGCGCCCAACAGGCAGATACGCAGTATTTT.

This clone has a handful of counts. This chain connects TRBV5-6 to TRBJ2-5, with D perhaps matching TRBD1 (5 bases). V shed 4 bases and J shed 7 bases, with 8 bases lying between them. There are 11 residues in the CDR3. Per germline, CDR1 SGHDT and CDR2 YYEEEE. This chain's CDR3 is CASSQGPTQYF. In nucleotides, the CDR3 is TGTGCCAGCAGCCAGGGCCCGACCCAGTACTTC.

This clone was seen a single time. The rearrangement joins TRBV12-3 or TRBV12-4 to TRBJ1-1, with D maybe TRBD1 (6 bases). Trimming took off 6 bases at V and 9 bases at J, with 11 bases between the two ends. The CDR3 consists of 11 residues. CDR3 region: CASRDRTQAFF. DNA for the CDR3: TGTGCCAGCAGGGACAGAACCCAAGCTTTCTTT.

V gene TRBV7-2 combines with J gene TRBJ2-1; the D is unclear. The germline V and J ends were trimmed by 3 bases and 4 bases, with 7 bases remaining between them. The V gene's germline CDR1 is SGHTA and CDR2 FQGNSA. This CDR3 spans 13 amino acids. The CDR3 sequence is CASSFTGYNEQFF. CDR3 bases: TGTGCCAGCAGCTTTACTGGTTACAATGAGCAGTTCTTC.

The chain uses TRBV5-1 and TRBJ2-1; 9 positions agree with TRBD1. The CDR3 extends over 14 amino acids. CDR1 and CDR2 from the germline V gene are SGHRS and YFSETQ. V lost 0 bases to trimming and J lost 14 bases; unmatched junction nucleotides: 9. The CDR3 region has the DNA TGCGCCAGCAGCTTGGCTACAGGGGGCCGGGGGGAGTTCTTC. Translation gives CASSLATGGRGEFF. The complete variable domain, with remaining parts taken from reference TRBV5-1 and TRBJ2-1, reads KAGVTQTPRYLIKTRGQQVTLSCSPISGHRSVSWYQQTPGQGLQFLFEYFSETQRNKGNFPGRFSGRQFSNSRSEMNVSTLELGDSALYLCASSLATGGRGEFFGPGTRLTVL.

This clone was seen a few times. This chain joins TRBV5-1 and TRBJ1-1, with unresolved D. Trimming cost V 4 bases and J 4 bases, with 11 bases left between them. CDR3 length equals 13 residues. Germline lookup yields CDR1 SGHRS and CDR2 YFSETQ. The CDR3 nucleotides read TGCGCCAGCAGCCAAACCGGTGGCACTGAAGCTTTCTTT. This gives the protein CASSQTGGTEAFF.

The J gene is TRBJ2-5, the V gene TRBV5-8; D ambiguous. V was pared by 0 bases and J by 5 bases, with 11 bases between. Germline V gene lookup returns CDR1 SGHTS and CDR2 YDEGEE. This CDR3 region has 14 residues. DNA for the CDR3: TGTGCCAGCAGCTTGGCCCCAGCGAGGGAGACCCAGTACTTC. As protein: CASSLAPARETQYF.

The chain's CDR3 is CAISLAGGRDEQYF. For the CDR3, the DNA is TGTGCCATCAGTCTAGCGGGGGGCCGCGACGAGCAGTACTTC. The V call is TRBV10-3, the J call TRBJ2-7; TRBD2 matches 11 bases. V gave up 5 bases and J gave up 5 bases; unmatched junction bases: 5. CDR1 is ENHRY, CDR2 SYGVKD, per germline. CDR3 length equals 14 residues.

This chain connects TRBV7-2 to TRBJ2-2; 7 bases map to TRBD1. Germline V gene lookup returns CDR1 SGHTA and CDR2 FQGNSA. Trimming cost V 5 bases and J 4 bases; bases outside gene matches: 7. This CDR3 has 15 residues. The CDR3 coding sequence is TGTGCCAGCAGCCCCGTGGCAGGGGGCACCGGGGAGCTGTTTTTT. Protein: CASSPVAGGTGELFF.

J is TRBJ1-2 and V is TRBV4-2; D perhaps matches TRBD1 (5 bases). Germline V gene lookup returns CDR1 LGHNA and CDR2 YNFKEQ. This CDR3 has 15 amino acids. Trimming took 0 bases from V and 0 from J, leaving 8 bases between them. The CDR3 region has the DNA TGTGCCAGCAGCCAAGACAAGGGGCCTAACTATGGCTACACCTTC. Its protein product is CASSQDKGPNYGYTF.

This clone came up once. The rearrangement uses TRBV19 and TRBJ2-5; 9 bases are shared with TRBD1. V was pared by 6 bases and J by 5 bases, with 7 bases of the junction left unmatched. In germline, CDR1 is LNHDA, CDR2 SQIVND (reference sequence). CDR3 length: 14 residues. The CDR3 here is CASRTGQGSETQYF. The CDR3 nucleotides are TGTGCCAGTAGGACGGGACAGGGAAGCGAGACCCAGTACTTC.

The gene calls are TRBV7-2 and TRBJ1-1, with D possibly matching TRBD1 (5 bases). The V and J ends lost 8 bases and 1 base respectively, with 11 bases between them. The CDR3 sequence is 13 residues long. Germline V gives CDR1 SGHTA, CDR2 FQGNSA. The CDR3 here is CASRAGPNTEAFF. The CDR3 DNA is TGTGCCAGCCGGGCAGGGCCGAACACTGAAGCTTTCTTT.

The V call is TRBV5-1, the J call TRBJ1-2; 7 bases fit TRBD1. CDR1 is SGHRS, CDR2 YFSETQ, per germline. The CDR3 contains 14 residues. V trimming: 0 bases; J trimming: 4 bases; junction bases outside the gene matches: 3. The CDR3 DNA reads TGCGCCAGCAGCTTGGGGACAGGCTTCTATGGCTACACCTTC. This translates into CASSLGTGFYGYTF.